This TCR beta chain emerged from a study of T-cell reconstitution after alpha-beta-depleted transplantation in children. This clonotype was found many times. Its specificity is unknown. This CDR3 is built from 11 residues. V was pared by 6 bases and J by 3 bases, with 9 bases between. Germline V lookup: CDR1 DFQATT, CDR2 SNEGSKA (reference sequence). General study points: T-cell numbers and diversity, one year after transplant, stemmed largely from T cells that were newly produced. Alpha-beta T cells present about two months after transplant were reported to originate from several hundred expanded graft clones.

Unique molecular identifiers were used to barcode this TCRbeta library. One entry per CDR3 protein results from TCRdb running MiXCR on the PCR reads. The sample lists over 200,000 distinct CDR3 sequences, approximately 8% occurring once. This chain joins TRBV20-1 and TRBJ2-7; D not certain. The receptor was isolated from a male patient under 10 years old who had a stem cell transplant for acute myeloid leukemia, so the T cells may come from the graft donor. The specimen comprised PBMCs, mostly from graft donor cells, sampled 360 days after TCRalphabeta/CD19-depleted stem cell transplant. The CDR3 DNA follows: TGCAGTGCGCCCTTCCTCTACGAGCAGTACTTC. Translated, it gives CSAPFLYEQYF.